These T cell receptor beta chains were read from a single sample in a study of cytomegalovirus exposure and HLA in healthy donors. Profiling relied on immunoSEQ multiplex PCR, and the TCRdb table lists in-frame clones only, not all of them. The repertoire holds approximately 100,000 clones, with 70% to 80% as singletons. Sequencing was carried out using PBMCs. These receptors all come from a female donor in good health and CMV-seropositive. Each CDR3 is given without its conserved first and last residue. Each record gives: clone size, V gene, J gene, D gene, CDR3 protein. The D gene is left open where the match is weak. Part of the rows lack a size; the others show once, few, many or a class for expanded clones.

size: -; V: TRBV7-3; J: TRBJ2-7; D: -; CDR3: ASSLGPGKAHEQY
size: -; V: TRBV15; J: TRBJ2-5; D: TRBD2; CDR3: ATRTSGGGGETQY
size: -; V: TRBV6-5; J: TRBJ1-3; D: TRBD1; CDR3: ASSAQGAWGNTIY
size: -; V: TRBV28; J: TRBJ2-3; D: TRBD2; CDR3: ASSLVVLAGVRGTQY
size: -; V: TRBV20-1; J: TRBJ2-7; D: -; CDR3: SARQGNEQY
size: -; V: TRBV4-1; J: TRBJ2-1; D: -; CDR3: ASSHRPGTTYSYNEQF
size: -; V: TRBV5-1; J: TRBJ2-7; D: -; CDR3: ASSLGVGGGTGSYEQY
size: once; V: TRBV18; J: TRBJ2-3; D: TRBD2; CDR3: ASSPPTSGRVDTQY
size: -; V: TRBV12-5; J: TRBJ1-6; D: -; CDR3: ASGLVRGHNSPLH
size: -; V: TRBV5-1; J: TRBJ1-4; D: -; CDR3: ASSPLQGLNEKLF
size: -; V: TRBV7-9; J: TRBJ1-2; D: -; CDR3: ASSLDGTANYGYT
size: -; V: TRBV5-1; J: TRBJ2-1; D: -; CDR3: ASSFQESYNEQF
size: -; V: TRBV19; J: TRBJ1-5; D: -; CDR3: ASNRQYQPQH
size: few; V: TRBV5-1; J: TRBJ2-3; D: -; CDR3: ASSLGGAEGLDTQY
size: -; V: TRBV7-6; J: TRBJ1-2; D: -; CDR3: ASSPRRAGDYGYT
size: -; V: TRBV19; J: TRBJ2-1; D: TRBD1; CDR3: ASSIGGTGGWNEQF
size: -; V: TRBV7-2; J: TRBJ1-1; D: -; CDR3: ASSLEQGFEAF
size: -; V: TRBV5-1; J: TRBJ2-1; D: -; CDR3: ASSLVAANEQF
size: few; V: TRBV7-2; J: TRBJ2-3; D: TRBD1; CDR3: ASSSPAAGGTQY
size: -; V: TRBV5-4; J: TRBJ2-2; D: TRBD1; CDR3: ASSSWTGANTGELF
size: -; V: TRBV7-6; J: TRBJ1-2; D: -; CDR3: ASSQRGSPGYT
size: -; V: TRBV27; J: TRBJ2-7; D: -; CDR3: ASSLVPTGSYEQY
size: few; V: TRBV7-9; J: TRBJ1-4; D: -; CDR3: ASSPIGDLANEKLF
size: -; V: TRBV19; J: TRBJ1-1; D: -; CDR3: ASSPQMNTEAF
size: -; V: TRBV30; J: TRBJ1-2; D: -; CDR3: AFHRVMGGYT
size: -; V: TRBV9; J: TRBJ2-2; D: -; CDR3: ASSVFERVGTGELF
size: -; V: TRBV5-1; J: TRBJ1-1; D: -; CDR3: ASSPSVGEDAF
size: few; V: TRBV28; J: TRBJ2-1; D: TRBD2; CDR3: ASSSRQLAGAPNEQF
size: -; V: TRBV7-8; J: TRBJ1-5; D: -; CDR3: ASSFRPGQTNQPQH
size: -; V: TRBV19; J: TRBJ2-1; D: TRBD2; CDR3: ASSILAGDEGEQF
size: -; V: TRBV15; J: TRBJ1-5; D: -; CDR3: ATSRDLPGNSNQPQH
size: -; V: TRBV11-1; J: TRBJ2-7; D: TRBD2; CDR3: ASSPKSRSGGSYEQY
size: -; V: TRBV28; J: TRBJ2-7; D: -; CDR3: ASSLLGWRSSYEQY
size: -; V: TRBV29-1; J: TRBJ1-2; D: -; CDR3: SVDRGANDGYT
size: -; V: TRBV30; J: TRBJ1-1; D: TRBD1; CDR3: AWSFTQGSTEAF
size: -; V: TRBV30; J: TRBJ1-1; D: -; CDR3: AWSLNGRAF
size: -; V: TRBV2; J: TRBJ2-2; D: -; CDR3: ASRNSAGELF
size: -; V: TRBV5-1; J: TRBJ2-5; D: TRBD1; CDR3: ASRRTTGPEETQY
size: few; V: TRBV6-5; J: TRBJ2-7; D: TRBD2; CDR3: ASSSGTSGRYEQY
size: -; V: TRBV7-9; J: TRBJ1-5; D: -; CDR3: ASSLMDGTQH
size: -; V: TRBV2; J: TRBJ2-7; D: TRBD2; CDR3: AGTSGDSLNEQY
size: -; V: TRBV28; J: TRBJ1-2; D: TRBD1; CDR3: ASSPGQGNGYT